The rows below give T cell receptor beta chains drawn from one sample of a study of T cells after yellow fever vaccination. TCRdb recomputed calls from the 5' RACE reads with MiXCR, one row per CDR3 protein. This table holds more than 350,000 distinct CDR3 sequences, roughly 12% found once. The starting material was PBMCs, obtained on the day of the first yellow fever vaccination. The receptors derive from a man between 18 and 35 years old who received the YFV17D yellow fever vaccine. Each CDR3 is given with its conserved first and last residue. A D gene is named only where the DNA matches it firmly. Part of the rows lack a size; the others show once, few, many or a class for expanded clones.

cdr3_nt,cdr3_aa,j_call,clone_size,v_call,d_call
TGTGCCAGCAGCTTATTGGAGGGAAACTCCTACGAGCAGTACTTC,CASSLLEGNSYEQYF,TRBJ2-7,-,TRBV11-2,-
TGCAGTGCTAGGGCCGGGACAGTGAACTATGGCTACACCTTC,CSARAGTVNYGYTF,TRBJ1-2,-,TRBV20-1,TRBD1
TGTGCCAGCCACGCGGGGCGGCCAGAAGCTTTCTTT,CASHAGRPEAFF,TRBJ1-1,-,TRBV18,-
TGTGCCAGCAGCGTCCAGGGTAGGGTTCGTGGATCACCCCTCCACTTT,CASSVQGRVRGSPLHF,TRBJ1-6,few,TRBV7-2,-
TGTGCCAGCAGTTATGGCGGGCGCTCCTACGAGCAGTACTTC,CASSYGGRSYEQYF,TRBJ2-7,many,TRBV6-5,-
TGTGCCAGCAGCTTAGAGGCCTCTGAAAAACTGTTTTTT,CASSLEASEKLFF,TRBJ1-4,-,TRBV7-9,-
TGTGCCACCAGTGACAGCGGGGGGGTCGGGCTAGTGAATGAGCAGTTCTTC,CATSDSGGVGLVNEQFF,TRBJ2-1,-,TRBV24-1,TRBD2
TGTGCCATCAGTGTTCCGGGAGGCACTGAAGCTTTCTTT,CAISVPGGTEAFF,TRBJ1-1,-,TRBV10-3,-
TGCAGTGCTAGGGCAGGGGGGCCACGGTCACCCCTCCACTTT,CSARAGGPRSPLHF,TRBJ1-6,few,TRBV20-1,TRBD1
TGTGCCAGCAGTTTTCGGAGGAACACTGAAGCTTTCTTT,CASSFRRNTEAFF,TRBJ1-1,-,TRBV28,-
TGTGCCAGCAGCTCACAGGGGTACCAAGAGACCCAGTACTTC,CASSSQGYQETQYF,TRBJ2-5,few,TRBV7-9,TRBD1
TGTGCCAGCAACTGGGGACTAGATACCACTAACTATGGCTACACCTTC,CASNWGLDTTNYGYTF,TRBJ1-2,once,TRBV9,-
TGTGCCATCAGTGAGAACCCCCGCGCTACCTACGAGCAGTACTTC,CAISENPRATYEQYF,TRBJ2-7,few,TRBV10-3,-
TGCGCCAGCAGCTTGTCACAGGGCCGCTACGAGCAGTACTTC,CASSLSQGRYEQYF,TRBJ2-7,few,TRBV5-1,-
TGCAGGAGATTACGGGGTGGGAATCAGCCCCAGCATTTT,CRRLRGGNQPQHF,TRBJ1-5,once,TRBV20-1,-
TGCGCCAGCAGCCAAGTGGTTGAGGACACCATATATTTT,CASSQVVEDTIYF,TRBJ1-3,-,TRBV4-1,-
TGCAGTGCCACCGGACAGGGTCACACCTACAATGAGCAGTTCTTC,CSATGQGHTYNEQFF,TRBJ2-1,few,TRBV20-1,TRBD1
TGCAGTGCTAGACGGACAGTCATGAACACTGAAGCTTTCTTT,CSARRTVMNTEAFF,TRBJ1-1,-,TRBV20-1,-
TGTGCCACCAGTGAAGTACAGGGGACGTACTCCTACAATGAGCAGTTCTTC,CATSEVQGTYSYNEQFF,TRBJ2-1,few,TRBV24-1,TRBD1
TGTGCCAGCACCGTAGACAGGGCTAACTATGGCTACACCTTC,CASTVDRANYGYTF,TRBJ1-2,-,TRBV9,TRBD1
TGCGCCAGCAGTCGGGTCGAAGAGACCCAGTACTTC,CASSRVEETQYF,TRBJ2-5,-,TRBV10-2,-
TGTGCCAGCCATTCTAGCGGGGGGTCGTGGACCGGGGAGCTGTTTTTT,CASHSSGGSWTGELFF,TRBJ2-2,-,TRBV6-1,TRBD2
TGTGCCAGCTCACCTTACTCGGGAGAGACCCAGTACTTC,CASSPYSGETQYF,TRBJ2-5,-,TRBV18,-
TGTGCCAGCAGCCCCCCGGTTCGAGCTTTCTTT,CASSPPVRAFF,TRBJ1-1,few,TRBV7-9,-
TGTGCCAGCAGTGGGACTGGGGAGAATATGCGGTACACCTTC,CASSGTGENMRYTF,TRBJ1-2,few,TRBV12-3/TRBV12-4,-
TGTGCCAGTAGTCCCCGACTAGGCACAGATACGCAGTATTTT,CASSPRLGTDTQYF,TRBJ2-3,-,TRBV19,-
TGCGCCAGCAGCCCGGTCCAAACTACGATAAAGAACATTCAGTACTTC,CASSPVQTTIKNIQYF,TRBJ2-4,-,TRBV5-1,-
TGCAGTGCTAGATACCAGCGGGGCTACAATGAGCAGTTCTTC,CSARYQRGYNEQFF,TRBJ2-1,-,TRBV20-1,TRBD2
TGCGCCAGCAGGACGCTTCTTACAGGGGGCGTGAGCGATGAGCAGTTCTTC,CASRTLLTGGVSDEQFF,TRBJ2-1,-,TRBV5-1,TRBD1
TGTGCCAGCAGTAACCCGAACAGAGGTACCGGAAACACCATATATTTT,CASSNPNRGTGNTIYF,TRBJ1-3,-,TRBV6-5,-
TGCAGCGTTGAAGCGCACAGGGGCACCGGGGAGCTGTTTTTT,CSVEAHRGTGELFF,TRBJ2-2,few,TRBV29-1,TRBD1
TGTGCCAGCAGTCGTCGGACTAGCCTCACAGATACGCAGTATTTT,CASSRRTSLTDTQYF,TRBJ2-3,-,TRBV6-1,TRBD2
TGTGCCAGCAGCGATAGGACAGGGATAAACACTGAAGCTTTCTTT,CASSDRTGINTEAFF,TRBJ1-1,-,TRBV5-4,TRBD1
TGTGCCAGCAGCTTAGGGACAGGGCCCTACGAGCAGTACTTC,CASSLGTGPYEQYF,TRBJ2-7,many,TRBV7-8,TRBD1
TGTGCCAGTAGCAGCTTCCGGGACAGGGGGCACAATGAGCAGTTCTTC,CASSSFRDRGHNEQFF,TRBJ2-1,-,TRBV19,TRBD1
TGTGCCAGCAGGGTTAGCGGGGGGGCCGGTCAGGAGCAGTTCTTC,CASRVSGGAGQEQFF,TRBJ2-1,few,TRBV12-3/TRBV12-4,TRBD2
TGTGCCAGCAGTTTCGACCTGAACACCGGGGAGCTGTTTTTT,CASSFDLNTGELFF,TRBJ2-2,-,TRBV27,-
TGTGCCAGCATACCCCCAGGGGTAGGGGGGGGCCGAGAGACCCAGTACTTC,CASIPPGVGGGRETQYF,TRBJ2-5,few,TRBV6-2/TRBV6-3,-
TGTGCCAGCAGCTGGCGACAGGGAGGGACTGAAGCTTTCTTT,CASSWRQGGTEAFF,TRBJ1-1,few,TRBV7-9,TRBD1
TGCGCCAGCAGCCAACTCCCAGACTTTTCCAATGAGCAGTTCTTC,CASSQLPDFSNEQFF,TRBJ2-1,-,TRBV4-1,-
TGTGCCAGCAGCATCGATCGAAACACCATATATTTT,CASSIDRNTIYF,TRBJ1-3,-,TRBV7-2,-
TGTGCCACCGGCGGGGGGCCCACAGATACGCAGTATTTT,CATGGGPTDTQYF,TRBJ2-3,few,TRBV24-1,TRBD2